This TCR beta chain was identified in a study of blood T cell repertoires in COVID-19 (dated by TCRdb to between 2020 and 2021). About the full investigation: Samples from collaborators originated in the United States, Italy and Spain and spanned both the acute and convalescent phases of COVID-19. The material from the prospective study consisted of cDNA or gDNA derived from T cells, B-cell-depleted T cells, or PBMCs. Deeply sampled blood TCRbeta repertoires from subjects exposed to, actively infected with, or recovered from COVID-19 were included in the dataset. The repertoires were made available in a free public database intended to serve as a resource for research on the immune response to SARS-CoV-2. The samples were drawn from the first 160 participants of the ongoing ImmuneRACE study and from 950 to 1,500 subjects provided by 6 global collaborators. Sample metadata almost always included a de-identified subject ID, COVID-19 status, age in years and sex. HLA class I and class II types, where available, came from metadata supplied by the sample provider rather than from assay-based typing.

Concerning this clone: Its recognized antigen is unknown. Within one base of it there is no much larger clone, and no base qualities were kept.

Findings and caveats that apply to the study as a whole: How much clinical and demographic metadata was included differed by source and by participant, and the metadata was provided uncurated.

V is trimmed back by 4 bases and J by 6 bases, and the junction contains 9 bases that no gene match accounts for. The CDR3 spans 15 residues, from the cysteine through the phenylalanine. Left in the record is the CDR3 DNA by itself, 45 bases read in frame from the first base. Taken from the germline V gene, the CDR1 and CDR2 loops are SGDLS and YYNGEE. TCRbeta CDR3 regions were amplified from genomic DNA by means of the immunoSEQ Assay, a bias-controlled multiplex PCR. The source study handled its data this way. The number of nucleated cells in each sample was estimated by amplification of reference gene primers within the assay. To quantify the absolute abundance of each unique TCRbeta CDR3 rearrangement, sequence reads were collapsed and filtered. Productive Simpson clonality was computed per sample as the square root of Simpson's diversity index over productive rearrangements. What TCRdb holds here is the immuneACCESS table cut down to in-frame rearrangements. Part of the clones is not present; checked against another copy, under half of the missing clones reflect an unresolved V gene, and the others are unexplained. D and trimming were read from the DNA, whereas the V and J calls and clone size are those reported in that table. This sample lists 90,000 to 100,000 clones; over 75% were detected once. Of the sample, around 5.1% is held by the ten largest clones.

Whole blood was collected in K2EDTA tubes by collaborating institutions according to the institutions' own protocols. For TCRbeta analysis, collaborator samples were shipped as frozen whole blood, as isolated PBMCs, or as DNA extracted from either sample type. This TCR came from a man over 45 with acute or convalescent COVID-19. The sequencing input was peripheral blood. The V and J segments used are TRBV9 and TRBJ2-3; 9 central bases correspond to TRBD2. The CDR3 has the sequence CASSYSGSWADTQYF. At the DNA level, the sequence is TGTGCCAGCAGCTATAGCGGGAGTTGGGCGGATACGCAGTATTTT.